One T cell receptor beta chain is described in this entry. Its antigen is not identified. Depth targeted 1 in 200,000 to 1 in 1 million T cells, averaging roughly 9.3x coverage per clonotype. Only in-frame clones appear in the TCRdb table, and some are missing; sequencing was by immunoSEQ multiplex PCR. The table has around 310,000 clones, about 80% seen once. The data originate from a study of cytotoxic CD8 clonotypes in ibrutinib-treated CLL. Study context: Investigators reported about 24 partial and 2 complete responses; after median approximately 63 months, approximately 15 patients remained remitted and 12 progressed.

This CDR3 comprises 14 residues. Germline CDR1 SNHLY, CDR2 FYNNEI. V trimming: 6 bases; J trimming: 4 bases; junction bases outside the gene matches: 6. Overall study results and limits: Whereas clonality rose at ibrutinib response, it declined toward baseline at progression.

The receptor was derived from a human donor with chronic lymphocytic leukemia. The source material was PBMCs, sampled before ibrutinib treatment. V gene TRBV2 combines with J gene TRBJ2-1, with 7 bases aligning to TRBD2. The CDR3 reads CASRRLAGYNEQFF. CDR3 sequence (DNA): TGTGCCAGCAGACGACTAGCAGGGTACAATGAGCAGTTCTTC.